The 22 T cell receptor beta chains given below trace back to one sample, sequenced in a study of radiation and T cells in renal cell carcinoma. Clones were sequenced by immunoSEQ multiplex PCR, and TCRdb holds only the in-frame ones, with some missing. Among about 120,000 clones, more than 80% were seen once, and the ten largest hold approximately 1.9%. Time point denoted: blood 2 weeks post-SBRT. Treatment noted: 15 Gy SBRT to primary tumor, nephrectomy 4 weeks later. The sample in question was blood, obtained from a patient whose treatment included radiotherapy and nephrectomy. These receptors were collected from a woman aged 55-70 years with renal cell carcinoma.

This clone has only a few counts. The J gene is TRBJ1-1, the V gene TRBV18, with TRBD1 identical over 7 bases. Germline trimming cut 2 bases from V and 1 base from J; bases unmatched to any gene: 4. The CDR3 consists of 15 residues. The V gene's germline CDR1 is KGHSH and CDR2 LQKENI. The CDR3 here is CASSPWTGENTEAFF. CDR3 nucleotide sequence: TGTGCCAGCTCACCATGGACAGGCGAGAACACTGAAGCTTTCTTT.

The chain uses TRBV5-4 and TRBJ2-1, with a possible D match to TRBD1 (8 bases). The germline gives CDR1 SGHNT, CDR2 YYREEE (reference sequence). CDR3 size: 19 residues. V was shortened by 4 bases and J by 1 base, with 24 bases between the two germline ends. In DNA, the CDR3 is TGTGCCAGCAGCCTCAGGGGCGGACAGGGCGGGGGTTCCTACAATGAGCAGTTCTTC. It is translated as CASSLRGGQGGGSYNEQFF.

The rearrangement links TRBV7-6 to TRBJ1-5; 9 bases match TRBD1. V shed 6 bases, J shed 0 bases, and the junction held 6 bases outside the gene matches. Per the germline V gene, CDR1 is SGHVS and CDR2 is FNYEAQ. The length of the CDR3 is 16 residues. CDR3 loop: CASSPGTGNSNQPQHF. The CDR3 nucleotides are TGTGCCAGCAGTCCCGGGACAGGGAATAGCAATCAGCCCCAGCATTTT.

V is TRBV19 and J is TRBJ2-5; the match to TRBD2 covers 14 bases. Germline CDR1 reads LNHDA; CDR2 reads SQIVND (reference sequence). Losses at the gene ends were 5 bases for V and 5 bases for J; bases not matched to a gene: 10. The CDR3 length is 17 residues. This CDR3 reads CASSQPGLAGVGETQYF. Written as DNA, the CDR3 is TGTGCCAGTAGTCAACCGGGACTAGCGGGAGTCGGGGAGACCCAGTACTTC.

This clone has a handful of counts. The chain has TRBV2 and TRBJ1-6, with 7 positions matching TRBD1. The CDR3 is made up of 14 amino acids. V trimming: 5 bases; J trimming: 7 bases; junction bases outside the gene matches: 5. CDR1 SNHLY and CDR2 FYNNEI come from the germline V gene. CDR3 loop: CASSQGERNSPLHF. The CDR3 region has the DNA TGTGCCAGCAGTCAGGGGGAGAGGAATTCACCCCTCCACTTT.

The rearrangement joins TRBV28 to TRBJ1-1; D is possibly TRBD1 (5 bases). Trimming stripped 6 bases from V and 2 bases from J, with 16 bases between. Germline-derived CDR1 and CDR2 are MDHEN and SYDVKM. The CDR3 has 15 residues. The CDR3 spells CASRATGTANTEAFF. Written as DNA, the CDR3 is TGTGCCAGCAGAGCCACCGGGACGGCCAACACTGAAGCTTTCTTT.

CDR3 DNA: TGTGCCAGCACCGGGGACGTCCCTGGAAACACCATATATTTT. Residues: CASTGDVPGNTIYF. The chain uses TRBV9 and TRBJ1-3, with D possibly matching TRBD1 (5 bases). The germline V gene has CDR1 SGDLS and CDR2 YYNGEE. V dropped 6 bases and J dropped 2 bases, with 12 bases sitting between them. The CDR3 runs to 14 residues.

This clone has just one count. V gene TRBV5-1 combines with J gene TRBJ2-5; the D is unclear. The CDR3 consists of 13 residues. The V and J ends lost 0 bases and 1 base respectively, with 4 bases between them. Looked up from germline, CDR1 is SGHRS and CDR2 is YFSETQ. CDR3: CASSLEIQETQYF. Here the CDR3 DNA reads TGCGCCAGCAGCTTGGAGATCCAAGAGACCCAGTACTTC.

The chain links TRBV19 to TRBJ1-2, with D tentatively TRBD1 (6 bases). V dropped 5 bases and J dropped 4 bases, with 17 bases sitting between them. Germline CDR1 LNHDA, CDR2 SQIVND (reference sequence). The CDR3 contains 15 residues. Written as DNA, the CDR3 is TGTGCCAGTAGTTCCAATTCCGGGACAAGCTATGGCTACACCTTC. It codes for CASSSNSGTSYGYTF.

The rearrangement joins TRBV5-1 to TRBJ2-1; D remains unclear. The length of the CDR3 is 15 residues. The V end lost 0 bases, the J end lost 2 bases, and 9 bases lay between the germline ends. The germline gives CDR1 SGHRS, CDR2 YFSETQ. In DNA, the CDR3 is TGCGCCAGCAGCTTGGAATGGCAGGCCTACAATGAGCAGTTCTTC. This gives the protein CASSLEWQAYNEQFF.

This chain joins TRBV5-6 and TRBJ1-1; D is ambiguous. There are 12 residues in the CDR3. Germline assignment: CDR1 SGHDT and CDR2 YYEEEE. The V and J ends lost 2 bases and 1 base respectively, with 3 bases between them. The CDR3 protein is CASSFGNTEAFF. In DNA, the CDR3 is TGTGCCAGCAGCTTTGGGAACACTGAAGCTTTCTTT.

This clone was picked up one time. The V gene is TRBV13, the J gene TRBJ2-3; 12 bases fit TRBD1. Trimming at V came to 5 bases and at J to 5 bases, leaving 8 bases not matched to a gene. This CDR3 region has 16 residues. CDR1 and CDR2 (germline): PRHDT, FYEKMQ (reference sequence). The CDR3 DNA is TGTGCCAGCAGCGCGCGGGACAGGGGGCGGGGAGATACGCAGTATTTT. Protein sequence: CASSARDRGRGDTQYF. The variable domain in full, with the rest retrieved from reference TRBV13 and TRBJ2-3, is AAGVIQSPRHLIKEKRETATLKCYPIPRHDTVYWYQQGPGQDPQFLISFYEKMQSDKGSIPDRFSAQQFSDYHSELNMSSLELGDSALYFCASSARDRGRGDTQYFGPGTRLTVL.

The J gene is TRBJ2-4, the V gene TRBV4-3, with D possibly TRBD1 on 6 matching bases. This CDR3 region has 15 residues. Looked up from germline, CDR1 is LGHNA and CDR2 is YSLEER. With 4 bases removed from V and 3 bases from J, the gap between germline ends came to 13 bases. The CDR3 bases are TGCGCCAGCAGCCGGTCAGGGGCGGACAAAAACATTCAGTACTTC. This codes for CASSRSGADKNIQYF.

The V call is TRBV7-6, the J call TRBJ2-1; a weak D match, TRBD2 (5 bases). Germline values: CDR1 SGHVS, CDR2 FNYEAQ. The CDR3 has 13 residues. Between the trimmed V and J ends, which lost 4 bases and 10 bases, there was a span of 14 bases. The DNA for the CDR3 is TGTGCCAGCAGCTCTCTACGGGGAGACGAGCAGTTCTTC. Protein sequence: CASSSLRGDEQFF.

This clone was counted a single time. The genes are TRBV5-4 and TRBJ2-1, with TRBD2 identical over 11 bases. V shed 0 bases, J shed 6 bases, and the junction held 2 bases outside the gene matches. Germline V lookup: CDR1 SGHNT, CDR2 YYREEE (reference sequence). There are 15 residues in the CDR3. The CDR3 is CASSLEGLAANEQFF. The CDR3 DNA sequence: TGTGCCAGCAGCTTGGAGGGACTAGCGGCCAATGAGCAGTTCTTC.

This clone was detected only once. The rearrangement joins TRBV19 to TRBJ2-5; 9 bases fit TRBD2. CDR3 size: 16 residues. V shed 1 base and J 5 bases; nucleotides not matched to a gene: 8. Germline V gene sequence: CDR1 LNHDA, CDR2 SQIVND (reference sequence). The CDR3 DNA sequence: TGTGCCAGTAGTATAGCGGCTAGCGGGGAGGTGGAGACCCAGTACTTC. Amino acid sequence: CASSIAASGEVETQYF.

This sequence joins TRBV5-1 and TRBJ2-3, with unresolved D. Germline V gives CDR1 SGHRS, CDR2 YFSETQ. This CDR3 is 12 amino acids long. V lost 0 bases, J lost 4 bases, and 3 bases lay in between. The DNA for the CDR3 is TGCGCCAGCAGCTTGGATTCAGATACGCAGTATTTT. It encodes CASSLDSDTQYF. The whole variable domain, remainder taken from reference TRBV5-1 and TRBJ2-3, is KAGVTQTPRYLIKTRGQQVTLSCSPISGHRSVSWYQQTPGQGLQFLFEYFSETQRNKGNFPGRFSGRQFSNSRSEMNVSTLELGDSALYLCASSLDSDTQYFGPGTRLTVL.

The chain employs TRBV7-9 and TRBJ2-2; TRBD1 matches at 7 bases. Germline assignment: CDR1 SEHNR and CDR2 FQNEAQ (reference sequence). V lost 4 bases and J lost 2; bases outside the gene matches: 10. The CDR3 sequence is 17 residues long. In DNA form, the CDR3 reads TGTGCCAGCAGCTCCACGACATCAGGGGGTAACACCGGGGAGCTGTTTTTT. Translating gives CASSSTTSGGNTGELFF.

This clone came up a few times. The chain has TRBV10-1 and TRBJ2-3, with a tentative D call TRBD2 (7 bases). V shed 4 bases and J shed 2 bases, with 13 bases lying between them. CDR3 length equals 15 residues. Per germline, CDR1 WNHNN and CDR2 SYGVQD (reference sequence). The CDR3 sequence: CASSGARGPTDTQYF. CDR3 sequence (DNA): TGCGCCAGCAGTGGGGCGCGGGGGCCCACAGATACGCAGTATTTT.

The V and J genes are TRBV6-5 and TRBJ1-2; possible D gene TRBD1, 5 bases. The germline V gene has CDR1 MNHEY and CDR2 SVGAGI. Trimming cost V 2 bases and J 7 bases, with 8 bases left between them. The CDR3 sequence is 12 residues long. The CDR3 is CASSYPDTGYTF. The CDR3, as DNA: TGTGCCAGCAGTTACCCGGACACTGGCTACACCTTC.

The CDR3 here is CASSQRGHGAEAFF. For the CDR3, the DNA is TGTGCCAGCAGTCAAAGAGGCCATGGGGCTGAAGCTTTCTTT. V and J are TRBV2 and TRBJ1-1; D unclear. CDR3 length: 14 amino acids. Germline CDR1 reads SNHLY; CDR2 reads FYNNEI. Trimming removed 5 bases from V and 6 bases from J, with 16 bases in between.

The J gene is TRBJ1-1, the V gene TRBV5-6; D gene uncertain. The V gene's germline CDR1 is SGHDT and CDR2 YYEEEE. The V end was cut by 0 bases, the J end by 5 bases, with 11 bases between. CDR3 length equals 14 residues. Written as DNA, the CDR3 is TGTGCCAGCAGCTTGGCCCCTACGGGGACTGAAGCTTTCTTT. Translation: CASSLAPTGTEAFF.